Listed below are T cell receptor beta chains from one sample, sequenced in a study of vaccination and CD4 T cells after COVID-19. For these TCRs, the target antigens are not known. TCRdb fed the PCR reads into MiXCR, producing one record per CDR3 protein. The sample records over 9,500 distinct CDR3 sequences, around 28% being singletons. Sequenced: CD4+ T cells from blood, cultured in vitro. The receptor set was obtained from a human donor in good health. The CDR3 runs from the conserved cysteine through the conserved F or W. Fields, in order: D gene, V gene, J gene, clone size, CDR3 DNA, CDR3 protein. D genes are given only for firm matches. Not every row has a clone size; where given, it reads once, few, many or a size class.

NA	TRBV20-1	TRBJ1-2	once	TGCAGTGCTAGAGATTTTGGTCAGGGGAGGATCTCTAACTATGGCCACACCTTC	CSARDFGQGRISNYGHTF
NA	TRBV7-2	TRBJ2-7	few	TGTGCCAGCAGCCTTGACGTATACGAGCAGTACTTC	CASSLDVYEQYF
TRBD1	TRBV6-2/TRBV6-3	TRBJ2-7	few	TGTGCCAGCAGTTATGCCGGGACAGTAGGCGAGCAGTACTTC	CASSYAGTVGEQYF
TRBD1	TRBV27	TRBJ2-1	NA	TGTGCCAGCAGTTTTCAGGGGGAACGCTACAATGAGCAGTTCTTC	CASSFQGERYNEQFF
NA	TRBV4-1	TRBJ2-1	NA	TGCGCCAGCAGCCAAGATAAAGCGCGGGTCCTCCAACAGCAGTTCTTC	CASSQDKARVLQQQFF
TRBD2	TRBV5-4	TRBJ2-7	NA	TGTGCCAGCAGCAGCGGGAGGGCCCGGTCTTCATGGTACGAGCAGTACTTC	CASSSGRARSSWYEQYF
TRBD1	TRBV7-9	TRBJ2-2	NA	TGTGCCAGCAGCTCAACCATAAACAAGGGACAGGGTTTAACCGGGGAGCTGTTTTTT	CASSSTINKGQGLTGELFF
NA	TRBV14	TRBJ2-7	NA	TGTGCCAGCAGCCAAGACCACTACGAGCAGTACTTC	CASSQDHYEQYF
NA	TRBV9	TRBJ1-2	once	TGTGCCAGCAGCCCGAGGGGCTCGGGGGCGCAGATCTATGGCTACACCTTC	CASSPRGSGAQIYGYTF
NA	TRBV29-1	TRBJ1-2	NA	TGCAGCGTCAATCATCCCCCCGGCCCCACCTATGGCTACACCTTC	CSVNHPPGPTYGYTF
NA	TRBV5-6	TRBJ1-1	NA	TGTGCCAGCAGCTTCAGGGGCCCGAGGAGTGTAACTGAAGCTTTCTTT	CASSFRGPRSVTEAFF
NA	TRBV19	TRBJ1-1	few	TGTGCCAGTAGTAGGACAGCCTTGAACACTGAAGCTTTCTTT	CASSRTALNTEAFF
NA	TRBV20-1	TRBJ2-7	few	TGCAGTGCTAGAGCCGGGGGGACATCGGGGGAGCAGTACTTC	CSARAGGTSGEQYF
TRBD2	TRBV20-1	TRBJ2-1	NA	TGCAGTGCTAGAGATCATAGTGCTAGCGGGAGGGGGGTTGTAAATGAGCAGTTCTTC	CSARDHSASGRGVVNEQFF
NA	TRBV24-1	TRBJ2-2	few	TGTGCCACCAGACTCGGGAACACCGGGGAGCTGTTTTTT	CATRLGNTGELFF
TRBD1	TRBV11-3	TRBJ2-5	few	TGTGCCAGCAGCTTAGGACAGGGTGGACAAGAGACCCAGTACTTC	CASSLGQGGQETQYF
NA	TRBV5-5	TRBJ1-2	NA	TGTGCCAGCAGCTTGGACAGGGTTGTTGGCTACACCTTC	CASSLDRVVGYTF
NA	TRBV6-2/TRBV6-3	TRBJ1-5	few	TGTGCCAGCAGTTACGGGGGGTCCACTCAGCCCCAGCATTTT	CASSYGGSTQPQHF
NA	TRBV28	TRBJ1-2	medium-sized	TGTGCCAGCACCATCCAGGGTGGGGGCTACACCTTC	CASTIQGGGYTF
TRBD1	TRBV19	TRBJ1-2	few	TGTGCCACCGGGACAGGAAGGATTTATGGCTACACCTTC	CATGTGRIYGYTF
TRBD2	TRBV19	TRBJ2-5	few	TGTGCCAGTAGCCCCACTAGCGGGGACCAAGAGACCCAGTACTTC	CASSPTSGDQETQYF
TRBD1	TRBV20-1	TRBJ1-6	few	TGCAGTGCACCGACAGGGGCGGACAATTCACCCCTCCACTTT	CSAPTGADNSPLHF
TRBD2	TRBV29-1	TRBJ2-2	few	TGCAGCGCCCGAGGGGCCCGTAGCTCGGGAGGGCCCTACACCGGGGAGCTGTTTTTT	CSARGARSSGGPYTGELFF
TRBD1	TRBV12-5	TRBJ2-2	NA	TGTGCTAGTGGTACACCCAGGACAGGGAGTAACACCGGGGAGCTGTTTTTT	CASGTPRTGSNTGELFF
TRBD2	TRBV7-3	TRBJ2-1	few	TGTGCCAGTTCGGCTAGCGGGGATGAGCAGTTCTTC	CASSASGDEQFF
NA	TRBV27	TRBJ1-2	few	TGTGCCAGCAGTTTATTAGCCAGGGAAACTATGGGCTACACCTTC	CASSLLARETMGYTF
TRBD2	TRBV6-4	TRBJ2-5	few	TGTGCCAGCAGTTTACTAGCGGGAGAGAAAGAGACCCAGTACTTC	CASSLLAGEKETQYF
TRBD2	TRBV7-9	TRBJ2-1	NA	TGTGCCAGCACCCTCGGGGGAGCGGGAGGGGACAATGAGCAGTTCTTC	CASTLGGAGGDNEQFF
NA	TRBV6-2/TRBV6-3	TRBJ2-7	few	TGTGCCGTAAGGCAGGGGATCTACGAGCAGTACTTC	CAVRQGIYEQYF
TRBD2	TRBV24-1	TRBJ2-3	few	TGTGCCACCAGTGATTTGCCCGGACTAGCGATTAGCACAGATACGCAGTATTTT	CATSDLPGLAISTDTQYF
NA	TRBV7-9	TRBJ2-3	few	TGTGCCAGCAGCTTACCCCAACTCACAGATACGCAGTATTTT	CASSLPQLTDTQYF
NA	TRBV11-2	TRBJ2-3	NA	TGTGCCAGCAGCTTAGGGCGAGGGTGGGGGAGAGACACAGATACGCAGTATTTT	CASSLGRGWGRDTDTQYF
NA	TRBV5-4	TRBJ2-7	NA	TGTGCCAGCAGCCCGGCCAATCGCGAGCAGTACTTC	CASSPANREQYF
NA	TRBV28	TRBJ1-1	NA	TGTGCCAGCAGTCCCTCCTGGAACACTGAAGCTTTCTTT	CASSPSWNTEAFF
NA	TRBV7-3	TRBJ1-1	few	TGTGCCAGCAGCTATCAGATGAACACTGAAGCTTTCTTT	CASSYQMNTEAFF
NA	TRBV6-4	TRBJ2-3	once	TGTGCCAGCACAGATACGCGGTATTTT	CASTDTRYF
TRBD1	TRBV2	TRBJ2-6	NA	TGTGCCAGCCTAGGGACAGGGCCGCCCTCTGGGGCCAACGTCCTGACTTTC	CASLGTGPPSGANVLTF
TRBD1	TRBV10-3	TRBJ2-3	NA	TGTGCCATCAAACTGGGACAGGGTGGCACAGATACGCAGTATTTT	CAIKLGQGGTDTQYF
NA	TRBV18	TRBJ1-1	NA	TGTGCCAGCTCACCCGGCCGCACTGAAGCTTTCTTT	CASSPGRTEAFF
TRBD2	TRBV19	TRBJ2-7	NA	TGTGCCAGTAGGACTAGCGGGAGCAACGAGCAGTACTTC	CASRTSGSNEQYF
NA	TRBV7-9	TRBJ2-7	NA	TGTGCCAGCAGCTCCTCGGGATTTAACTACGAGCAGTACTTC	CASSSSGFNYEQYF
NA	TRBV20-1	TRBJ2-5	NA	TGCAGTGCTAGAGTGACAGCCCGAGAGACCCAGTACTTC	CSARVTARETQYF
NA	TRBV4-3	TRBJ1-3	few	TGCGCCAGCAGCCAAGGCGGGACCTCTGGAAACACCATATATTTT	CASSQGGTSGNTIYF
TRBD1	TRBV6-5	TRBJ1-1	NA	TGTGCCAGCAGTTGGGGCCGGACAGGGGGAAAGTTGGCTGAAGCTTTCTTT	CASSWGRTGGKLAEAFF
TRBD2	TRBV7-3	TRBJ2-1	NA	TGTGCCAGCAGCCCAATCCCTCTAGCGGGAGGGCAGGAGCAGTTCTTC	CASSPIPLAGGQEQFF
TRBD2	TRBV20-1	TRBJ2-3	few	TGCAGTGCTAGAGATTCGAGCGGGAGTGCAGATACGCAGTATTTT	CSARDSSGSADTQYF
NA	TRBV27	TRBJ2-3	NA	TGTGCCAGCAGTTCGGGGGCGGAGGGGGATACGCAGTATTTT	CASSSGAEGDTQYF
NA	TRBV27	TRBJ1-1	few	TGTGCCAGCAGTTTCTCTCGCTCGGAGAAGGACACTGAAGCTTTCTTT	CASSFSRSEKDTEAFF
TRBD2	TRBV7-2	TRBJ2-7	few	TGTGCCAGCAGCTTAGGGACTAGCGATATTTACGAGCAGTACTTC	CASSLGTSDIYEQYF
NA	TRBV6-1	TRBJ1-3	NA	TGTGCCAGCAGTCATAACGACGGTCGCTCTGGAAACACCATATATTTT	CASSHNDGRSGNTIYF
NA	TRBV19	TRBJ2-7	NA	TGTGCCAGTAGTCCGAGAGGGGATACCCTCTACGAGCAGTACTTC	CASSPRGDTLYEQYF
TRBD1	TRBV18	TRBJ2-5	NA	TGTGCCAGCTCCCATGACTCGGGACAGGGTGAGACCCAGTACTTC	CASSHDSGQGETQYF
NA	TRBV28	TRBJ1-3	NA	TGTGCCTCACAGCCCTCTGGAAACACCATATATTTT	CASQPSGNTIYF